The clone carrying this TCR beta chain has a count of ten or more. Its antigen is not identified. This entry comes from a study of breast tumors, draining lymph nodes, adjacent tissues. This CDR3 comprises 14 residues. V lost 2 bases and J 3 bases, leaving 12 bases between the germline ends. Germline V gene data show CDR1 as SGDLS and CDR2 as YYNGEE. Whole-study results and caveats: Tumor T cell lymph node origin was a supported hypothesis, not proven. Luminal-like breast cancer showed significantly greater tumor-nontumor repertoire similarity than basal-like breast cancer did. Compared with lymph nodes, tumors were less diverse; compared with nontumor tissue, more.

One entry per CDR3 protein, called by TCRdb with MiXCR from the multiplex PCR reads. The table lists more than 200,000 distinct CDR3 sequences, approximately 29% of them singletons. Axillary draining lymph nodes of breast cancer patients supplied the node samples. The sequence came from a female donor with breast cancer. Some clones in this sample may be carry-over from other donors' samples. The chain uses TRBV9 and TRBJ2-7; D perhaps matches TRBD1 (6 bases). Sequenced: axillary lymph node tissue. The CDR3 reads CASSVAGQFYEQYF. The CDR3 DNA follows: TGTGCCAGCAGCGTCGCTGGACAGTTCTACGAGCAGTACTTC.